The clone carrying this T cell receptor beta chain was counted between two and nine times. Antigen specificity is unknown. These data are taken from a study of T cell repertoires in cytomegalovirus infection. Study overall: Researchers turned to recently identified HLA-C-restricted CMV epitopes as well as well-studied HLA-B-restricted ones. Public TCR beta signatures marked donors with CMV infection and the matching HLA.

The CDR3 runs to 16 residues. Germline assignment: CDR1 MNHNS and CDR2 SASEGT. Trimming removed 2 bases from V and 1 base from J, with 12 bases in between. Findings and caveats of the study: Public TCR beta family frequency separated CMV-and-HLA carriers, including in an independent cohort. Clonotype analysis showed dominance of the ex vivo response by HLA-C-restricted CMV-specific TCR beta clonotypes.

One entry per CDR3 protein results from TCRdb running MiXCR on the reads. This sample has 650,000 to 900,000 distinct CDR3 sequences; 32% occur once, and the top ten carry around 12%. Here the sequenced sample was cultured CD8+ T cells from PBMCs, taken from culture after CMV antigen stimulation. This clonotype was sampled from a human donor in good health (CMV status not recorded). Some clones in this sample may be carry-over from other donors' samples. This chain uses TRBV6-1 with TRBJ1-5; D uncertain. CDR3 in amino acids: CASSESWSLSNQPQHF. As DNA, the CDR3 is TGTGCCAGCAGTGAATCTTGGTCCTTAAGCAATCAGCCCCAGCATTTT.